The clone carrying this T cell receptor (beta chain) is labeled medium-sized. The target antigen is unknown. Gene names follow the mouse nomenclature. Coverage ceases 1 residue before the CDR3 finishes, and the germline J gene fills in the end. V was cut by 6 bases and J by 0 bases, with 13 bases left in between. Germline CDR1 is MSHET and CDR2 is SYDVDS. CDR3 length: 15 amino acids. This sample is part of a study of tissue T cells after allogeneic stem cell transplantation. Notes on the study in general: Alloreactivity or antigen specificity of tissue TCRs was not determined; some clones might be host cells. Anatomically similar tissues had similar TCR repertoires within each patient. In patients and mice, blood and spleen missed much of tissue repertoire.

Only in-frame clones appear in the TCRdb table, and some are missing; sequencing was by immunoSEQ multiplex PCR. The sample shows roughly 8,100 clones, 35% to 40% of them seen only once. Specified time point: mouse harvest day 14 after allogeneic transplant. Each mouse received 10^7 T-cell-depleted marrow cells plus 10^6 splenic CD5+ T cells by tail vein. The sample consisted of skin. The sequence was collected from a female BALB/c mouse given C57BL/6 T cells with graft-versus-host disease after an allogeneic hematopoietic cell transplant. The gene calls are TRBV29 and TRBJ2-3, with D perhaps matching TRBD1 (7 bases). The CDR3 bases that were read are TGTGCTAGCAGGCGAAGGGGGCCTAGTGCAGAAACGCTGTAT. Encoded protein: CASRRRGPSAETLY. The entire CDR3 is CASRRRGPSAETLYF. The full variable domain, rest sourced from reference TRBV29 and TRBJ2-3, is DMKVTQMPRYLIKRMGENVLLECGQDMSHETMYWYRQDPGLGLQLIYISYDVDSNSEGDIPKGYRVSRKKREHFSLILDSAKTNQTSVYFCASRRRGPSAETLYFGSGTRLTVL.